This TCR beta chain appears in the sequencing data of a study of blood T cell repertoires in COVID-19. Study-level information: T cells, B-cell-depleted T cells, or PBMCs supplied cDNA or gDNA.

Deletions cut 8 bases from V and 3 bases from J, with 8 bases between. Looked up from germline, CDR1 is MNHEY and CDR2 is SMNVEV (reference sequence). This CDR3 has 13 amino acids. Some clones are missing from TCRdb's copy, which holds only in-frame ones; the method was immunoSEQ multiplex PCR. Of about 220,000 clones listed, roughly 80% are singletons. This clone was recorded a few times. The chain combines TRBV27 with TRBJ1-6; D is unclear. The sequence came from a woman older than 75 with COVID-19, enrolled during active disease. Source material: peripheral blood. The CDR3 DNA sequence: TGTGCCAGCCGTCGGGACTATAATTCACCCCTCCACTTT. This gives the protein CASRRDYNSPLHF.